The rows below give T cell receptor beta chains drawn from one sample of a study of OX40 agonist ivuxolimab in advanced cancers. The assay was immunoSEQ multiplex PCR, and TCRdb's table has in-frame clones only and misses some. The sample holds tens of thousands of clones, roughly 88% seen once. The sequenced sample was CD4+ or CD8+ T cells sorted from blood, obtained in a trial of the OX40 agonist ivuxolimab. These receptor sequences come from an adult with an advanced solid tumor such as melanoma, head and neck, liver or kidney cancer. CDR3s include the opening cysteine and the closing phenylalanine or tryptophan. The D gene is left open where the match is weak.

DNA: TGTGCCAGCAGTGGACAGGGGGAGGGCGAGCAGTACTTC
CDR3: CASSGQGEGEQYF
length: 13
D: TRBD1
V: TRBV27
J: TRBJ2-7

DNA: TGTGCCAGCAGCCCCCAGGGGTCATTCCAAGCTTTCTTT
CDR3: CASSPQGSFQAFF
length: 13
D: .
V: TRBV11-2
J: TRBJ1-1

DNA: TGTGCCAGCAGGTCGGGCCACGAGCAGTACTTC
CDR3: CASRSGHEQYF
length: 11
D: .
V: TRBV7-1
J: TRBJ2-7

DNA: TGTGCCAGCAGCTTAGTCCCGACAGGGAGGGGTCAAGAGACCCAGTACTTC
CDR3: CASSLVPTGRGQETQYF
length: 17
D: .
V: TRBV7-2
J: TRBJ2-5

DNA: TGCGCCAGCAGCCGAGTAGCGGGGGGGCGGGGTGAGCAGTTCTTC
CDR3: CASSRVAGGRGEQFF
length: 15
D: TRBD2
V: TRBV4-3
J: TRBJ2-1

DNA: TGTGCCAGCTCACCACCATCCAGTCAATATGGCTACACCTTC
CDR3: CASSPPSSQYGYTF
length: 14
D: .
V: TRBV18
J: TRBJ1-2

DNA: TGCGCCAGCAGCCAGGCCGGACAGGGCGGTGAAAAACTGTTTTTT
CDR3: CASSQAGQGGEKLFF
length: 15
D: TRBD1
V: TRBV4-3
J: TRBJ1-4

DNA: TGTGCCAGTAGTCTCCCCGGGGGGGGGACGGATGAGCAGTTCTTC
CDR3: CASSLPGGGTDEQFF
length: 15
D: TRBD2
V: TRBV19
J: TRBJ2-1

DNA: TGTGCTAGTGGGCGCCGAGCAGGCGGGGAAGAGACCCAGTACTTC
CDR3: CASGRRAGGEETQYF
length: 15
D: .
V: TRBV12-5
J: TRBJ2-5

DNA: TGTGCCTGGAGAACCCTAGCGGGGCCTTTCTCCTACAATGAGCAGTTCTTC
CDR3: CAWRTLAGPFSYNEQFF
length: 17
D: TRBD2
V: TRBV30
J: TRBJ2-1

DNA: TGTGCCAGCAGCCCGCGCTTCGAAAAGGACATTCAGTACTTC
CDR3: CASSPRFEKDIQYF
length: 14
D: .
V: TRBV11-1
J: TRBJ2-4

DNA: TGTGCCTCGATTCATAGCCAAAACATTCAGTACTTC
CDR3: CASIHSQNIQYF
length: 12
D: .
V: TRBV30
J: TRBJ2-4